This T cell receptor (beta chain) is from a study of CD8+ T cells in alopecia areata. Across the whole study: Oral tofacitinib (5 to 10 mg twice daily) was administered to treated patients. The study gave tofacitinib for 6 to 18 months, then 6 months off drug.

RNA was isolated and reverse transcribed to cDNA, the sequencing template. The data were produced by immunoSEQ multiplex PCR, yet TCRdb's version contains in-frame clones alone and is incomplete. The data contain approximately 140,000 clones, 86% of them seen just once; the ten biggest clones take up less than 15%. Trimming removed 5 bases from V and 0 bases from J, with 17 bases in between. CDR3 length equals 17 residues. Per the germline V gene, CDR1 is PRHDT and CDR2 is FYEKMQ (reference sequence). The sample's treatment: oral pan-JAK inhibitor, 5-10 mg twice daily. Patients with alopecia areata provided lesional scalp punch biopsies as well as peripheral blood. It was from PBMCs that CD4+ and CD8+ T cells were sorted.

The V call is TRBV13, the J call TRBJ2-1, with no clear D. This clonotype was sampled from a human donor with alopecia areata. This sample comprised CD8+ T cells sorted from blood, obtained at week 4, from a patient treated with tofacitinib. In DNA, the CDR3 is TGTGCCAGCAGCCACCCCTTTGGGGAAAGCTCCTACAATGAGCAGTTCTTC. Encoded protein: CASSHPFGESSYNEQFF.